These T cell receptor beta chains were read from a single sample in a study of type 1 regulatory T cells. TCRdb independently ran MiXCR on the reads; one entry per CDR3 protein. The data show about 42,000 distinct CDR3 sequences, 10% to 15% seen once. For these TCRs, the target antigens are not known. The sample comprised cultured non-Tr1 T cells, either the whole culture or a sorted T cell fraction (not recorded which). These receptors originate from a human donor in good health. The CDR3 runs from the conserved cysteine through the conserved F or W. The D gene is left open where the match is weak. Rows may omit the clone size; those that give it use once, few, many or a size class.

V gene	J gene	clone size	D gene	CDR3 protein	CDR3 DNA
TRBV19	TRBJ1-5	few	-	CASSILAAGNQPQHF	TGTGCCAGTAGTATCCTGGCCGCAGGGAATCAGCCCCAGCATTTT
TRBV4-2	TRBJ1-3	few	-	CASSDYARGLGNTIYF	TGTGCCAGCAGCGATTACGCCCGGGGGCTCGGAAACACCATATATTTT
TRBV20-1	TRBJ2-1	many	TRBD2	CSARRAGAYNEQFF	TGCAGTGCTAGACGCGCGGGAGCATACAATGAGCAGTTCTTC
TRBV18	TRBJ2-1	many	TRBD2	CASSPGLAGSLEQFF	TGTGCCAGCTCACCAGGACTAGCGGGATCCCTCGAGCAGTTCTTC
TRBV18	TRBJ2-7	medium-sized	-	CASSPSASSYEQYF	TGTGCCAGCTCACCCTCGGCGTCCTCCTACGAGCAGTACTTC
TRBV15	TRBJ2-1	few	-	CATSTRVRSYNEQFF	TGTGCCACCAGCACGAGGGTGAGGTCCTACAATGAGCAGTTCTTC
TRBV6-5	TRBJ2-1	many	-	CASSKQNQQFF	TGTGCCAGCAGTAAACAAAATCAGCAGTTCTTC
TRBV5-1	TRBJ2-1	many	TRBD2	CASSLGTSGRSYNEQFF	TGCGCCAGCAGCCTGGGGACTAGCGGGAGATCCTACAATGAGCAGTTCTTC
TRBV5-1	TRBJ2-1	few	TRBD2	CASSLNPGGGEQFF	TGCGCCAGCAGCTTAAATCCCGGCGGGGGAGAGCAGTTCTTC
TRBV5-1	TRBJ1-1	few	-	CASSFGTRNTEAFF	TGCGCCAGCAGCTTTGGGACTAGGAACACTGAAGCTTTCTTT
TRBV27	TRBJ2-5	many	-	CASSTRGRGTQYF	TGTGCCAGCAGTACTAGGGGGAGGGGGACCCAGTACTTC
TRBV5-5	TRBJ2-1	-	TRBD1	CASSPKYRDRVTRNEQFF	TGTGCCAGCAGCCCAAAATACCGGGACAGGGTTACTCGAAATGAGCAGTTCTTC
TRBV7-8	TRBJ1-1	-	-	CASSLASVTEAFF	TGTGCCAGCAGCTTAGCCAGTGTCACTGAAGCTTTCTTT
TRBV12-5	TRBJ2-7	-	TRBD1	CASGPRTGPHEQYF	TGTGCTAGTGGTCCCCGGACAGGGCCCCACGAGCAGTACTTC
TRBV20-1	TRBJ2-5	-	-	CSALKVPETQYF	TGCAGTGCTTTAAAGGTCCCTGAGACCCAGTACTTC
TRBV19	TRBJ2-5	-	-	CASSMVIQETQYF	TGTGCCAGTAGTATGGTGATTCAAGAGACCCAGTACTTC
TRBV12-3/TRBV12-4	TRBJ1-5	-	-	CASSPLFGVTQHF	TGTGCCAGCAGCCCTCTTTTCGGGGTAACCCAGCATTTT
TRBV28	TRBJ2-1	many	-	CASITPGSGYYNEQFF	TGTGCCAGCATTACCCCAGGATCGGGCTACTACAATGAGCAGTTCTTC
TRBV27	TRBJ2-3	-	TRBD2	CASSPRGGGGTDTQYF	TGTGCCAGCAGTCCTCGGGGGGGAGGTGGCACAGATACGCAGTATTTT
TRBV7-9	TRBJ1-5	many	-	CASSPGTAGGQPQHF	TGTGCCAGCAGCCCCGGGACCGCCGGGGGTCAGCCCCAGCATTTT
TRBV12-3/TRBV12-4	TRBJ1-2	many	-	CASRDGVNYGYTF	TGTGCCAGCCGGGACGGAGTTAACTATGGCTACACCTTC
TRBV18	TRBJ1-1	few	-	CASRRAGQNTEAFF	TGTGCCAGCCGCCGGGCCGGACAGAACACTGAAGCTTTCTTT
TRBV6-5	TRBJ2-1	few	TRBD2	CASRRAVWEGPYHEQFF	TGTGCCAGCAGAAGGGCCGTATGGGAGGGCCCCTACCATGAGCAGTTCTTC
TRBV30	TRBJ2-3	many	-	CAWRSRSGNTDTQYF	TGTGCCTGGAGGTCGAGGAGCGGAAACACAGATACGCAGTATTTT
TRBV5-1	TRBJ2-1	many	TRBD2	CASSLGVTSGIYEQFF	TGCGCCAGCAGCTTAGGCGTGACTAGCGGGATCTATGAGCAGTTCTTC
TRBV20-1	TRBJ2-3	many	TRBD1	CSAPEGQASTDTQYF	TGCAGTGCGCCTGAGGGACAGGCTTCCACAGATACGCAGTATTTT